These 8 T cell receptor beta chains were all obtained from the same sample, sequenced in a study of cytomegalovirus exposure and HLA in healthy donors. TCRdb's copy holds only in-frame clones and misses some; the assay was immunoSEQ multiplex PCR. Among about 82,000 clones listed, just under 95% were seen once. Sequenced material: PBMCs. The receptors here all came from a young man in good health and CMV-seronegative.

Notes on this clone: An end of the junction does not agree with germline; a read error may underlie this. The chain is built from TRBV4-1 and TRBJ2-3, with TRBD1 matching over 7 bases. The CDR3 is 12 amino acids. CDR1 and CDR2 from the germline V gene are MGHRA and YSYEKL. The CDR3 nucleotides read TGCGCCAGCAGCCAAGCCGGGACAGTACTTTTGTTT. It is translated as CASSQAGTVLLF.

The chain uses TRBV10-3 and TRBJ2-1; D is ambiguous. This CDR3 comprises 15 residues. Germline V gene lookup returns CDR1 ENHRY and CDR2 SYGVKD. V dropped 0 bases and J dropped 0 bases, with 6 bases sitting between them. CDR3 coding DNA: TGTGCCATCAGTGAGTCGGTGAGCTCCTACAATGAGCAGTTCTTC. This encodes CAISESVSSYNEQFF.

The chain combines TRBV7-2 with TRBJ2-7; 13 bases are a match to TRBD2. CDR1 SGHTA and CDR2 FQGNSA come from the germline V gene. This CDR3 region has 18 residues. V lost 5 bases, J lost 2 bases, and 12 bases stayed unmatched. This CDR3 reads CASSPAGLAGPNPYEQYF. Here the CDR3 DNA reads TGTGCCAGCAGCCCGGCGGGACTAGCGGGACCCAACCCCTACGAGCAGTACTTC.

This clone was observed a handful of times. In DNA, the CDR3 is TGTGCCAGCAGTGCGGACACAGGGGCGACACCCCTCCACTTT. Its translation: CASSADTGATPLHF. V and J are TRBV6-1 and TRBJ1-6; 7 nucleotides line up with TRBD1. From germline, CDR1 is MNHNS and CDR2 SASEGT. The junction had 8 bases not matched to a gene; V was cut back by 4 bases and J by 11 bases. The CDR3 is 14 amino acids.

The CDR3 DNA sequence: TGTGCCAGCAGTGACACTGGTACAGAGCGGCACACCGGGGAGCTGTTTTTT. Protein product: CASSDTGTERHTGELFF. J is TRBJ2-2 and V is TRBV6-4, with a tentative D call TRBD2 (5 bases). This CDR3 has 17 amino acids. Germline CDR1 reads MRHNA; CDR2 reads SNTAGT. Trimming left V 2 bases short and J 3 bases short, with 16 bases between.

The chain carries TRBV30 and TRBJ2-1, with D possibly matching TRBD2 (6 bases). This CDR3 comprises 12 residues. The V end was cut by 2 bases, the J end by 10 bases, with 12 bases between. Germline CDR1 and CDR2: GTSNPN and SVGIG (reference sequence). The CDR3 spells CAWSPLGGEQFF. The CDR3 DNA follows: TGTGCCTGGAGTCCCCTAGGAGGGGAGCAGTTCTTC.

This chain connects TRBV6-5 to TRBJ2-3, with D perhaps matching TRBD1 (7 bases). CDR3 length equals 15 residues. Germline values: CDR1 MNHEY, CDR2 SVGAGI. V was clipped by 10 bases and J by 0 bases, with 17 bases between them. The CDR3 bases are TGTGCCACCTCCGAGGCGGGACAGAGCACAGATACGCAGTATTTT. Encoded protein: CATSEAGQSTDTQYF.

J is TRBJ1-5 and V is TRBV19; TRBD1 might be the D (6 bases). Trimming cost V 0 bases and J 2 bases, with 14 bases left between them. There are 17 residues in the CDR3. Germline CDR1 reads LNHDA; CDR2 reads SQIVND (reference sequence). CDR3 protein: CASSIDPTGQRNQPQHF. CDR3 bases: TGTGCCAGTAGTATAGATCCCACTGGACAGCGCAATCAGCCCCAGCATTTT.